A selection of T cell receptor beta chains follows, all from one sample in a study of beta chain features in type 1 diabetes. Profiling relied on immunoSEQ multiplex PCR, and the TCRdb table lists in-frame clones only, not all of them. The data show 200,000 to 250,000 clones, about 30% seen once. The material sequenced was central memory CD4+ T cells from blood. These receptors were taken from a man aged 30 to 39 in good health. Each CDR3 is given with its conserved first and last residue. The D gene is left open where the match is weak. Size is omitted from some rows. Given values are once, few, many or a class for expanded clones.

>.|few|TRBV30|TRBJ1-1
CAWRARGNTEAFF
TGTGCCTGGAGGGCGAGGGGGAACACTGAAGCTTTCTTT
>TRBD1|.|TRBV2|TRBJ2-5
CASSPGQEETQYF
TGTGCCAGCAGCCCGGGACAGGAAGAGACCCAGTACTTC
>TRBD1|few|TRBV15|TRBJ2-1
CATSRGQGPNEQFF
TGTGCCACCAGCAGAGGACAGGGGCCGAATGAGCAGTTCTTC
>.|.|TRBV5-4|TRBJ2-1
CASSLEAGAGAEQFF
TGTGCCAGCAGCTTGGAGGCAGGGGCCGGGGCGGAGCAGTTCTTC
>.|.|TRBV5-5|TRBJ2-7
CASSNGQISYEQYF
TGTGCCAGCAGCAACGGACAGATAAGCTACGAGCAGTACTTC
>TRBD1|few|TRBV7-9|TRBJ2-1
CASSPLGTGGDEQFF
TGTGCCAGCAGCCCGCTAGGGACAGGGGGGGATGAGCAGTTCTTC
>.|many|TRBV7-9|TRBJ2-4
CASSRQGGTKNIQYF
TGTGCCAGCAGCAGACAAGGAGGAACCAAAAACATTCAGTACTTC
>.|.|TRBV19|TRBJ2-3
CASSIEQNTQYF
TGTGCCAGTAGTATTGAGCAGAATACGCAGTATTTT
>TRBD2|few|TRBV5-1|TRBJ2-1
CASSPGLAGGQYNEQFF
TGCGCCAGCAGCCCCGGACTAGCGGGAGGGCAATACAATGAGCAGTTCTTC
>.|.|TRBV7-2|TRBJ1-2
CASSTRQVSGYTF
TGTGCCAGCAGCACAAGACAGGTTAGCGGCTACACCTTC
>.|.|TRBV15|TRBJ1-4
CATSRGVGNEKLFF
TGTGCCACCAGCAGAGGAGTGGGGAATGAAAAACTGTTTTTT
>.|few|TRBV10-2|TRBJ2-6
CATGISGANVLTF
TGCGCCACGGGGATCTCTGGGGCCAACGTCCTGACTTTC
>TRBD2|.|TRBV29-1|TRBJ2-7
CSVRTSGYEQYF
TGCAGCGTCCGGACTAGCGGATACGAGCAGTACTTC
>.|few|TRBV29-1|TRBJ1-1
CSGGEGNTEAFF
TGCAGCGGCGGAGAGGGTAACACTGAAGCTTTCTTT
>.|many|TRBV14|TRBJ2-5
CASSQGTKETQYF
TGTGCCAGCAGCCAAGGGACTAAAGAGACCCAGTACTTC
>.|.|TRBV30|TRBJ2-2
CAWSVLGQHTGELFF
TGTGCCTGGAGTGTACTGGGGCAGCACACCGGGGAGCTGTTTTTT
>TRBD1|once|TRBV5-6|TRBJ2-2
CASSLGGQTNTGELFF
TGTGCCAGCAGCTTGGGGGGACAGACTAACACCGGGGAGCTGTTTTTT
>TRBD1|few|TRBV5-6|TRBJ1-5
CASSLGVGDRDQPQHF
TGTGCCAGCAGCTTGGGGGTAGGGGACAGGGATCAGCCCCAGCATTTT
>.|.|TRBV13|TRBJ1-1
CASSLGRLNTEAFF
TGTGCCAGCAGCCTAGGACGCCTTAACACTGAAGCTTTCTTT
>.|.|TRBV30|TRBJ2-1
CAWSVKRRFYEQFF
TGTGCCTGGAGTGTCAAGCGGCGTTTCTATGAGCAGTTCTTC
>TRBD1|.|TRBV18|TRBJ2-3
CASSGTDVTQYF
TGTGCCAGCTCGGGGACAGATGTTACGCAGTATTTT
>.|.|TRBV6-1|TRBJ2-7
CASSGAVREQYF
TGTGCCAGCAGTGGAGCCGTTCGGGAGCAGTACTTC
>TRBD2|.|TRBV10-3|TRBJ2-1
CAISESGSGSEQFF
TGTGCCATCAGTGAGTCAGGTAGCGGGAGTGAGCAGTTCTTC
>.|.|TRBV29-1|TRBJ1-3
CSVGSDGNTIYF
TGCAGCGTTGGGTCAGATGGAAACACCATATATTTT
>.|.|TRBV5-4|TRBJ1-2
CATTLTANYGYTF
TGTGCCACCACCTTGACAGCAAACTATGGCTACACCTTC
>TRBD2|.|TRBV7-2|TRBJ2-1
CASRGQSGNNEQFF
TGTGCCAGCCGAGGACAAAGCGGGAACAATGAGCAGTTCTTC
>TRBD2|.|TRBV7-9|TRBJ2-1
CASSLDNWRETDEQFF
TGTGCCAGCAGCTTAGATAATTGGCGGGAGACCGATGAGCAGTTCTTC
>.|once|TRBV4-1|TRBJ2-5
CASSRIQAELETQYF
TGCGCCAGCAGCCGAATCCAAGCGGAGTTAGAGACCCAGTACTTC
>.|.|TRBV18|TRBJ2-7
CASSPGRSYEQYF
TGTGCCAGCTCACCGGGCAGATCCTACGAGCAGTACTTC
>TRBD2|.|TRBV2|TRBJ2-1
CASGPKTSGYNEQFF
TGTGCCAGCGGCCCAAAGACTAGCGGATACAATGAGCAGTTCTTC
>TRBD1|.|TRBV28|TRBJ2-7
CASSTNRDRVYEQYF
TGTGCCAGCAGCACAAACCGGGACAGGGTATACGAGCAGTACTTC
>.|few|TRBV19|TRBJ1-2
CASEPGGYGYTF
TGTGCCAGCGAACCAGGAGGCTATGGCTACACCTTC
>TRBD1|.|TRBV27|TRBJ2-1
CASSSPTGDEQFF
TGTGCCAGCAGTTCACCAACAGGGGATGAGCAGTTCTTC
>.|.|TRBV28|TRBJ2-7
CASSLRGGVGEQYF
TGTGCCAGCAGTCTCCGCGGCGGGGTTGGGGAGCAGTACTTC
>.|few|TRBV30|TRBJ2-2
CAWSVLREGGELFF
TGTGCCTGGAGTGTACTTAGGGAAGGCGGGGAGCTGTTTTTT
>TRBD1|few|TRBV4-1|TRBJ2-3
CASSQGTAEDTQYF
TGCGCCAGCAGCCAGGGGACAGCCGAGGATACGCAGTATTTT
>.|.|TRBV5-1|TRBJ1-1
CASSLASILNTEAFF
TGCGCCAGCAGCTTGGCCTCTATCTTGAACACTGAAGCTTTCTTT
>TRBD2|.|TRBV7-6|TRBJ2-5
CASSPAGTTKETQYF
TGTGCCAGCAGCCCGGCCGGGACTACAAAAGAGACCCAGTACTTC
>TRBD2|.|TRBV2|TRBJ2-1
CASSPARASGYNEQFF
TGTGCCAGCAGCCCCGCCCGAGCTAGCGGTTACAATGAGCAGTTCTTC
>.|few|TRBV7-2|TRBJ2-1
CASSLGGSYNEQFF
TGTGCCAGCAGCTTAGGTGGTTCCTACAATGAGCAGTTCTTC
>.|few|TRBV7-2|TRBJ1-1
CASSLDPSIPEAFF
TGTGCCAGCAGCTTAGATCCCTCAATACCTGAAGCTTTCTTT
>.|.|TRBV28|TRBJ2-3
CASSLYSASQYF
TGTGCCAGCAGTTTGTATAGCGCCTCGCAGTATTTT
>.|few|TRBV5-1|TRBJ2-2
CASSERQYENTGELFF
TGCGCCAGCAGCGAACGACAGTACGAGAACACCGGGGAGCTGTTTTTT
>.|few|TRBV7-2|TRBJ2-7
CASRKTRDLVEQYF
TGTGCCAGCAGGAAAACTAGGGATTTAGTCGAGCAGTACTTC
>TRBD2|few|TRBV9|TRBJ2-5
CASSQVGGLARETQYF
TGTGCCAGCAGCCAGGTGGGAGGACTAGCACGGGAGACCCAGTACTTC
>.|few|TRBV18|TRBJ2-5
CASSPRGRQETQYF
TGTGCCAGCTCACCACGGGGCCGCCAAGAGACCCAGTACTTC
>TRBD1|.|TRBV7-2|TRBJ2-2
CASSLTGVTGELFF
TGTGCCAGCAGCCTCACAGGGGTCACCGGGGAGCTGTTTTTT
>.|.|TRBV7-9|TRBJ2-7
CASSLASRGDHEQYF
TGTGCCAGCAGCTTAGCTTCACGAGGGGACCACGAGCAGTACTTC